A selection of T cell receptor beta chains follows, all from one sample in a study of cytomegalovirus exposure and HLA in healthy donors. Data came from immunoSEQ multiplex PCR; TCRdb stores just in-frame clones and leaves some out. The table records roughly 120,000 clones, around 88% of them present only once. The sequenced sample consisted of PBMCs. The receptors were gathered from a man aged 18 to 35 in good health and CMV-seronegative. Each CDR3 is given with its conserved first and last residue. D genes are given only for firm matches. A clone size is listed for some rows: how often the clone was seen (once, few, many), or a class if it is expanded.

TRBV14	TRBJ2-3	-	few	TGTGCCAGCAGCCAAGTGGGGGCGAGCACAGATACGCAGTATTTT	CASSQVGASTDTQYF
TRBV6-5	TRBJ2-1	TRBD2	-	TGTGCCAGCAGCCGACTAGCGGGAGTCAATGAGCAGTTCTTC	CASSRLAGVNEQFF
TRBV18	TRBJ2-1	-	-	TGTGCCAGCTCACCACTCAGCGGTACCTACAATGAGCAGTTCTTC	CASSPLSGTYNEQFF
TRBV7-9	TRBJ2-7	TRBD2	-	TGTGCCAGCTCGAGCGGGAGGATCCGGGAGCAGTACTTC	CASSSGRIREQYF
TRBV7-2	TRBJ2-7	TRBD1	once	TGTGCCAGCAGCTTGGCCTACAGGGGTCGCCCCTACGAGCAGTACTTC	CASSLAYRGRPYEQYF
TRBV7-8	TRBJ2-1	TRBD2	-	TGTGCCAGCTGGGGAAGGGAGGGGAGCTCCTACAATGAGCAGTTCTTC	CASWGREGSSYNEQFF
TRBV19	TRBJ2-4	-	-	TGTGCCAGTAGTCTGTCGAGTATACTAGCCAAAAACATTCAGTACTTC	CASSLSSILAKNIQYF
TRBV9	TRBJ1-1	-	once	TGTGCCAGCAGCCCCAGGTGGGAGTACACTGAAGCTTTCTTT	CASSPRWEYTEAFF
TRBV6-1	TRBJ2-7	-	-	TGTGCCAGCGTAGGGTGGGAGGAATCCTACGAGCAGTACTTC	CASVGWEESYEQYF
TRBV7-2	TRBJ2-7	TRBD1	-	TGTGCCAGCAGCTTTCAAGGGGGCGACGAGCAGTACTTC	CASSFQGGDEQYF
TRBV7-2	TRBJ2-7	TRBD1	-	TGTGCCAGCAGCTCGAGGGCAGGGGGCTTCGAGCAGTACTTC	CASSSRAGGFEQYF
TRBV18	TRBJ1-2	-	few	TGTGCCAGCTCACCACAGGGGATGGAGAACTATGGCTACACCTTC	CASSPQGMENYGYTF
TRBV4-1	TRBJ2-3	TRBD2	-	TGCGCCAGCAGCCTCCAGCGGGGGGGCACAGATACGCAGTATTTT	CASSLQRGGTDTQYF
TRBV2	TRBJ2-2	TRBD2	-	TGTGCCAGGGGACTAGCGGGAGGCGGGGAGCTGTTTTTT	CARGLAGGGELFF
TRBV6-5	TRBJ1-2	-	few	TGTGCCAGCAGTTACCGGGGGGACGGCTATGGCTACACCTTC	CASSYRGDGYGYTF
TRBV15	TRBJ2-3	TRBD2	-	TGTGCCACCAGCAGACTACCTAGCGGGAGAGGCCCAGATACGCAGTATTTT	CATSRLPSGRGPDTQYF
TRBV2	TRBJ1-5	-	once	TGTGCCAGCAGCGCCGACAGTTATAGCAATCAGCCCCAGCATTTT	CASSADSYSNQPQHF
TRBV5-4	TRBJ1-2	-	-	TGTGCCAGCAGCTTGTCTGGGGGCGGGTATGGCTACACCTTC	CASSLSGGGYGYTF
TRBV6-6	TRBJ1-6	-	-	TGTGCCAGCAGTGGGTCGCGGGTAAGGGATTCACCCCTCCACTTT	CASSGSRVRDSPLHF
TRBV28	TRBJ2-7	-	-	TGTGCCAGCAGTTTAGTGGGAGAATCTATCCACGAGCAGTACTTC	CASSLVGESIHEQYF
TRBV25-1	TRBJ2-5	-	-	TGTGCCCCCCCGAGGTTTGAGACCCAGTACTTC	CAPPRFETQYF
TRBV18	TRBJ2-1	-	many	TGTGCCAGCTCACCATTGGGGAGCGGTCCGTTCTTC	CASSPLGSGPFF
TRBV14	TRBJ2-1	-	-	TGTGCCAGCAGCCAGCGGACAGTCTACAATGAGCAGTTCTTC	CASSQRTVYNEQFF
TRBV19	TRBJ2-7	TRBD1	-	TGTGCCAGTAGTCCTGGGACAGTTCCCCCCGAGCAGTACTTC	CASSPGTVPPEQYF
TRBV11-3	TRBJ2-7	TRBD2	-	TGTGCCAGCAGCTGGTCGACTAGCGGGAGGATCGAGCAGTACTTC	CASSWSTSGRIEQYF
TRBV5-1	TRBJ1-5	TRBD1	-	TGCGCCAGCAGCGCGGGACAGGGTGTCCGTCAGCCCCAGCATTTT	CASSAGQGVRQPQHF
TRBV27	TRBJ2-7	-	once	TGTGCCACCGCAAAGGGGGGAGGGCCGATGAACGAGCAGTACTTC	CATAKGGGPMNEQYF
TRBV27	TRBJ2-3	TRBD2	-	TGTGCCAGCAGCGGACTAGCGGCTAGCACAGATACGCAGTATTTT	CASSGLAASTDTQYF
TRBV10-3	TRBJ2-7	TRBD1	-	TGTGCCACCGGGACAGGGGACCTTACCTACGAGCAGTACTTC	CATGTGDLTYEQYF
TRBV25-1	TRBJ2-5	TRBD2	-	TGTGCCAGCAGTGGCGGGACTAGCGGGGTACAAGAGACCCAGTACTTC	CASSGGTSGVQETQYF
TRBV19	TRBJ1-5	-	-	TGTGCCAGTAAAAATGGGGACATCGGAAAGCCCCAGCATTTT	CASKNGDIGKPQHF
TRBV9	TRBJ2-3	TRBD2	-	TGTGCCAGCAGCGTAGCGGAGACTAGCGCGATACCGCAGTATTTT	CASSVAETSAIPQYF
TRBV11-2	TRBJ2-5	TRBD2	-	TGTGCCAGCAGCTGGGGGACTAGCGTAATCCAAGAGACCCAGTACTTC	CASSWGTSVIQETQYF
TRBV5-1	TRBJ1-2	-	-	TGCGCCAGCAGCTTGGATTCCGACTTCAACTATGGCTACACCTTC	CASSLDSDFNYGYTF
TRBV4-1	TRBJ2-1	TRBD2	-	TGCGCCAGCAGCCACGGACTAGCGGGAGTTCAGCAGTTCTTC	CASSHGLAGVQQFF
TRBV6-6	TRBJ1-1	-	-	TGTGCCAGCAGTTCAGGGCACCTGTTGACAAACACTGAAGCTTTCTTT	CASSSGHLLTNTEAFF
TRBV7-9	TRBJ2-7	-	once	TGTGCCAGCACCGATGGGGGGGCAGGTGAGCAGTACTTC	CASTDGGAGEQYF
TRBV2	TRBJ2-1	-	-	TGTGCCAGCAGATCCCAGGGAACAAGGGATGAGCAGTTCTTC	CASRSQGTRDEQFF
TRBV6-5	TRBJ2-1	-	-	TGTGCCAGCAGTTACCGGACAGTGAGCTCCTACAATGAGCAGTTCTTC	CASSYRTVSSYNEQFF
TRBV6-5	TRBJ1-2	-	-	TGTGCCAGCAGTTACGGGCGGGGGAGCTATGGCTACACCTTC	CASSYGRGSYGYTF
TRBV19	TRBJ1-5	TRBD1	-	TGTGCCATCAGGGACAGACACGCTAGCAATCAGCCCCAGCATTTT	CAIRDRHASNQPQHF
TRBV11-2	TRBJ1-5	-	-	TGTGCCAGCGGAAGTAGCGGTCAGCCCCAGCATTTT	CASGSSGQPQHF
TRBV5-4	TRBJ2-7	-	-	TGTGCCAGCAGCCCCCAACATAAGGCAGGCTCCTACGAGCAGTACTTC	CASSPQHKAGSYEQYF
TRBV5-1	TRBJ1-5	TRBD1	-	TGCGCCAGCAGCCCCAGAAGCCGGGGACAGGCTAGCAATCAGCCCCAGCATTTT	CASSPRSRGQASNQPQHF
TRBV18	TRBJ1-4	-	-	TGTGCCAGCTCACCGGAGGTGGGAAAACTGTTTTTT	CASSPEVGKLFF
TRBV30	TRBJ1-1	-	-	TGTGCCTGGAGTGTACTTAGCAGGAGGTATGCTGAAGCTTTCTTT	CAWSVLSRRYAEAFF
TRBV7-6	TRBJ2-1	-	few	TGTGCCAGCAGCTTAGGGGGGCGCAATGAGCAGTTCTTC	CASSLGGRNEQFF
TRBV28	TRBJ2-5	-	-	TGTGCCAGCAGTTTAATCGTGGTCAGGGTCGGTCAAGAGACCCAGTACTTC	CASSLIVVRVGQETQYF
TRBV18	TRBJ2-5	TRBD2	-	TGTGCCAGCTCACGGGGGACTAGCGGGAAAGAGACCCAGTACTTC	CASSRGTSGKETQYF
TRBV5-4	TRBJ2-5	TRBD2	-	TGTGCCAGCAGCTCTCGGACTAGCGGGAGACTGGAGACCCAGTACTTC	CASSSRTSGRLETQYF
TRBV5-1	TRBJ1-3	TRBD1	-	TGCGCCAGCAGCTACGAGGGACAGACTTCTGGAAACACCATATATTTT	CASSYEGQTSGNTIYF
TRBV6-5	TRBJ1-5	-	-	TGTGCCAGCAGTTACTCAGGGGTTGGTCAGCCCCAGCATTTT	CASSYSGVGQPQHF
TRBV29-1	TRBJ1-1	TRBD1	-	TGCAGCGTTCGAAGTCCGGGACAGGGCACTGAAGCTTTCTTT	CSVRSPGQGTEAFF
TRBV19	TRBJ1-5	-	-	TGTGCCAGTAGTATAGTAGAGTATCAGCCCCAGCATTTT	CASSIVEYQPQHF
TRBV5-4	TRBJ2-1	TRBD1	-	TGTGCCAGCAGCCCACAGGGGTACAATGAGCAGTTCTTC	CASSPQGYNEQFF